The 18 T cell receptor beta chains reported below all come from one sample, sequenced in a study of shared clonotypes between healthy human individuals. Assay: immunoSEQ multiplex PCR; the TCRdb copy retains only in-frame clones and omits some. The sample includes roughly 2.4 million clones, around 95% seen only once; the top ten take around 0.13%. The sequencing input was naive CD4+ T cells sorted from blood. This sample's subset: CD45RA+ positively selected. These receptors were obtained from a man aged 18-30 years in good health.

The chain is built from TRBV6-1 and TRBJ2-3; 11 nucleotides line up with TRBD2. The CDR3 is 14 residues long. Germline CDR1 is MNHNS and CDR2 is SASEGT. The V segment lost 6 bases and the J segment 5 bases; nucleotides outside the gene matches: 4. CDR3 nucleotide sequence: TGTGCCAGCAGGACTAGCGGGACCGAAGATACGCAGTATTTT. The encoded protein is CASRTSGTEDTQYF.

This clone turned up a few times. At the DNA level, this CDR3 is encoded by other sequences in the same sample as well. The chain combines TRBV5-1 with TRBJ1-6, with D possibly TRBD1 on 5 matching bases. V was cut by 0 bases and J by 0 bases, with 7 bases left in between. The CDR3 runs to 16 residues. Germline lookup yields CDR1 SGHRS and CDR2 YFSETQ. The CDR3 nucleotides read TGCGCCAGCAGCTTGGACAGGAGCTCCTATAATTCACCCCTCCACTTT. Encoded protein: CASSLDRSSYNSPLHF.

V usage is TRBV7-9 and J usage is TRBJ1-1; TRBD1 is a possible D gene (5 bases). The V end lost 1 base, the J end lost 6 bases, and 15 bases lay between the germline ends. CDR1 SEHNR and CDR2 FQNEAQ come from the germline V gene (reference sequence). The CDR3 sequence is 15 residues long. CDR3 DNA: TGTGCCAGCAGCTTAGGCGACTTCGCGGGGGCTGAAGCTTTCTTT. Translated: CASSLGDFAGAEAFF.

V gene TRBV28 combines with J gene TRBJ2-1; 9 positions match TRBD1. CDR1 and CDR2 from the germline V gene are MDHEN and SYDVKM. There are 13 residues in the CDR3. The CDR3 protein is CATTGQGRYEQFF. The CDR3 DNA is TGTGCTACCACAGGACAGGGGAGGTATGAGCAGTTCTTC.

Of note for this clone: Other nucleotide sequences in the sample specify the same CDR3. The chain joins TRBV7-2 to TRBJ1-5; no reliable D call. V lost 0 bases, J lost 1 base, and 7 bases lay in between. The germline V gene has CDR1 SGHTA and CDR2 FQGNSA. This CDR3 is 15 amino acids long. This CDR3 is CASSLAYGSNQPQHF. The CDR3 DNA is TGTGCCAGCAGCTTAGCGTACGGGAGCAATCAGCCCCAGCATTTT.

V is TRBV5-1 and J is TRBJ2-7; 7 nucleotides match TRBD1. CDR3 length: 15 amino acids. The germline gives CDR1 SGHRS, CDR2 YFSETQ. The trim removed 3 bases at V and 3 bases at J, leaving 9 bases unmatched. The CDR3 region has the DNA TGCGCCAGCAGCTATACCGGGACAGACATCTACGAGCAGTACTTC. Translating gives CASSYTGTDIYEQYF.

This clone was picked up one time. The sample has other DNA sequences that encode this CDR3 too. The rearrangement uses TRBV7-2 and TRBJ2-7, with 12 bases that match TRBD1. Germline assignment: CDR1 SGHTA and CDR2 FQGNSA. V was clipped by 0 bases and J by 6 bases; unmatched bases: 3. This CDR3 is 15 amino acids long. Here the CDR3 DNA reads TGTGCCAGCAGCTTAGCTGGGACAGGGGGCGGCGAGCAGTACTTC. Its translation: CASSLAGTGGGEQYF.

CDR3 DNA: TGCGCCAGCAGCCAAGCAGCGGGAGTAGGGACCGGGGAGCTGTTTTTT. It codes for CASSQAAGVGTGELFF. The genes are TRBV4-3 and TRBJ2-2, with TRBD2 identical over 8 bases. This CDR3 has 16 residues. V shed 1 base and J 5 bases; nucleotides not matched to a gene: 6. CDR1 is LGHNA, CDR2 YSLEER, per germline.

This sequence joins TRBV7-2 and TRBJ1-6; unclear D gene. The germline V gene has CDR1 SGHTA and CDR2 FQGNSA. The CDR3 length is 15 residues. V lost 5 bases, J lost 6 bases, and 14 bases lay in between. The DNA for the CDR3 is TGTGCCAGCAGCCCCCGGGCAGCCCCTAATTCACCCCTCCACTTT. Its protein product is CASSPRAAPNSPLHF.

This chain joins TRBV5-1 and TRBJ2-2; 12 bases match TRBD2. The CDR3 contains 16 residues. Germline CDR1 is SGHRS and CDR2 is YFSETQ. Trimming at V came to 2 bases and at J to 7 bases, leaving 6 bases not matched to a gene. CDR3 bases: TGCGCCAGCAGCTTCATTTTGACTAGCGGGAGCGGGGAGCTGTTTTTT. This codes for CASSFILTSGSGELFF. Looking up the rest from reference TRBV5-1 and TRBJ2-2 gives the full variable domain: KAGVTQTPRYLIKTRGQQVTLSCSPISGHRSVSWYQQTPGQGLQFLFEYFSETQRNKGNFPGRFSGRQFSNSRSEMNVSTLELGDSALYLCASSFILTSGSGELFFGEGSRLTVL.

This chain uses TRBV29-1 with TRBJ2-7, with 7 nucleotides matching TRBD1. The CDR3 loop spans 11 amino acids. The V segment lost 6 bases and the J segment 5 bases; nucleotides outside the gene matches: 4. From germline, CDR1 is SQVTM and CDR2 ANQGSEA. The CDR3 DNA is TGCAGCGTAAACAGGGGCCACGAGCAGTACTTC. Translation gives CSVNRGHEQYF.

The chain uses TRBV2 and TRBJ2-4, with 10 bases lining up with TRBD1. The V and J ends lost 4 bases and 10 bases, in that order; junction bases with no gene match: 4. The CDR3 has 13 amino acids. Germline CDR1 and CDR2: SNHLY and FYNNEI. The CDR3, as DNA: TGTGCCAGCAGTGGGGGGACAGGGGAAATTCAGTACTTC. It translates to CASSGGTGEIQYF. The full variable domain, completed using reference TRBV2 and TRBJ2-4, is EPEVTQTPSHQVTQMGQEVILRCVPISNHLYFYWYRQILGQKVEFLVSFYNNEISEKSEIFDDQFSVERPDGSNFTLKIRSTKLEDSAMYFCASSGGTGEIQYFGAGTRLSVL.

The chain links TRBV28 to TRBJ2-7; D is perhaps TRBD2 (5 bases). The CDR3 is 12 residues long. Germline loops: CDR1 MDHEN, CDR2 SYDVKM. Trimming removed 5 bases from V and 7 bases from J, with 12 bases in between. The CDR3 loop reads CASSASRGEQYF. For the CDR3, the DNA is TGTGCCAGCAGTGCCAGCCGGGGAGAGCAGTACTTC. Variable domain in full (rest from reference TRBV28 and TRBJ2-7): DVKVTQSSRYLVKRTGEKVFLECVQDMDHENMFWYRQDPGLGLRLIYFSYDVKMKEKGDIPEGYSVSREKKERFSLILESASTNQTSMYLCASSASRGEQYFGPGTRLTVT.

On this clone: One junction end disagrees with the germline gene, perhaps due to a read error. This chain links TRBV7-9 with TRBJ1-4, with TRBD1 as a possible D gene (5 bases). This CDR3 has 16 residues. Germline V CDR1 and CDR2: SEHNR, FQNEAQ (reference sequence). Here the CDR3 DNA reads TGTGCCAGCAGTTTAGACCCGGGCCCGGGGGGTGAAAAACTGTTTTTT. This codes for CASSLDPGPGGEKLFF.

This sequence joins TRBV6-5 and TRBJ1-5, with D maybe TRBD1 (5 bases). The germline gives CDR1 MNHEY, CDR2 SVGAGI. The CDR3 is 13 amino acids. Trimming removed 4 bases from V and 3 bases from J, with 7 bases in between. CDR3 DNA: TGTGCCAGCAGTTGGACACTCAATCAGCCCCAGCATTTT. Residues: CASSWTLNQPQHF.

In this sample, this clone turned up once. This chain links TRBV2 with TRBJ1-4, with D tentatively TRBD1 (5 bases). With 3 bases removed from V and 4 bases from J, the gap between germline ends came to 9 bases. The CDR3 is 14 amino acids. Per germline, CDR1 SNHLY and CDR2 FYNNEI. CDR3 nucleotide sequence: TGTGCCAGCAGTGATTGGGGCGGTAATGAAAAACTGTTTTTT. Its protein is CASSDWGGNEKLFF.

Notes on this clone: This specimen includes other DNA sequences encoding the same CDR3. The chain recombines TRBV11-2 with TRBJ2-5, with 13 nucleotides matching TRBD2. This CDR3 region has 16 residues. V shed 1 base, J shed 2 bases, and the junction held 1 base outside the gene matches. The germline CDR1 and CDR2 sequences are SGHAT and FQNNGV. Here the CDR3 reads CASSLALAGGQETQYF. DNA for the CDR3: TGTGCCAGCAGCTTAGCACTAGCGGGGGGGCAAGAGACCCAGTACTTC.

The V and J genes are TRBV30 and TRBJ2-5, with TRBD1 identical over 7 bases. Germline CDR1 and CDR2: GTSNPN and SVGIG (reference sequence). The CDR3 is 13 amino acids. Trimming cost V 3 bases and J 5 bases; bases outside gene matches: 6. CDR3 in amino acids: CAWSRDSGETQYF. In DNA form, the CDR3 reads TGTGCCTGGAGCCGGGACAGTGGCGAGACCCAGTACTTC.